Below, 9 T cell receptor beta chains from the same sample are listed, as sequenced in a study of tumour-infiltrating T cells in Burkitt lymphoma. The data were produced by immunoSEQ multiplex PCR, yet TCRdb's version contains in-frame clones alone and is incomplete. The sample holds tens of thousands of clones, approximately 31% seen once. The sample comprised tumor tissue. All receptors derive from a human donor with Burkitt lymphoma.

This clone occurred a few times. This sequence joins TRBV5-8 and TRBJ2-7, with unresolved D. V was clipped by 0 bases and J by 5 bases, with 9 bases between them. CDR1 and CDR2 (germline): SGHTS, YDEGEE. The CDR3 is 13 amino acids. CDR3 amino acids: CASSLAGSHEQYF. CDR3 nucleotides: TGTGCCAGCAGCTTGGCCGGGTCCCACGAGCAGTACTTC.

The rearrangement links TRBV7-9 to TRBJ2-2; D gene uncertain. The CDR3 has 12 amino acids. Trimming left V 2 bases short and J 6 bases short, with 4 bases between. In germline, CDR1 is SEHNR, CDR2 FQNEAQ (reference sequence). CDR3 DNA: TGTGCCAGCAGCTTAAGGCCCGGGGAGCTGTTTTTT. This sequence encodes CASSLRPGELFF.

This clone was observed a few times. The chain combines TRBV15 with TRBJ1-2; D might be TRBD1 (5 bases). Germline V gives CDR1 LNHNV, CDR2 YYDKDF (reference sequence). The V and J ends lost 2 bases and 4 bases respectively, with 8 bases between them. The CDR3 totals 13 residues. This CDR3 is CATSRRGFYGYTF. DNA of the CDR3: TGTGCCACCAGCAGACGGGGGTTCTATGGCTACACCTTC.

This chain joins TRBV10-3 and TRBJ2-5; either TRBD1 or TRBD2 may fit D (5 bases each). The CDR3 length is 14 residues. Trimming removed 4 bases at V and 4 bases at J, with 13 bases between. Germline CDR1 and CDR2: ENHRY and SYGVKD. This CDR3 is CAISGGTSPETQYF. CDR3 DNA sequence: TGTGCCATCAGTGGGGGGACGTCCCCAGAGACCCAGTACTTC.

The V call is TRBV4-3, the J call TRBJ1-4; D gene uncertain. The germline CDR1 and CDR2 sequences are LGHNA and YSLEER. Trimming shortened V by 2 bases and J by 4 bases, and 8 bases separated the two germline ends. The CDR3 totals 14 residues. DNA of the CDR3: TGCGCCAGCAGCCAACGAGGGATTAATGAAAAACTGTTTTTT. Translated: CASSQRGINEKLFF.

The V call is TRBV5-1, the J call TRBJ1-6; 8 bases align to TRBD1. Trimming cost V 4 bases and J 6 bases; bases outside gene matches: 3. The CDR3 runs 14 residues. CDR1 and CDR2 (germline): SGHRS, YFSETQ. Here the CDR3 DNA reads TGCGCCAGCAGCAATGGACAGGGTAATTCACCCCTCCACTTT. The encoded protein is CASSNGQGNSPLHF.

This clone was seen only a few times. This chain connects TRBV7-9 to TRBJ1-2, with D possibly matching TRBD1 (6 bases). The CDR3 is 13 residues long. Germline V gene sequence: CDR1 SEHNR, CDR2 FQNEAQ (reference sequence). Trimming cost V 1 base and J 7 bases, with 10 bases left between them. The CDR3 sequence: CASSLGQAGGYTF. In nucleotides, the CDR3 is TGTGCCAGCAGCTTAGGACAGGCCGGTGGCTACACCTTC.

The chain employs TRBV2 and TRBJ1-1; D perhaps matches TRBD1 (6 bases). The CDR3 spans 13 residues. Germline V gene data show CDR1 as SNHLY and CDR2 as FYNNEI. Trimming left V 7 bases short and J 4 bases short, with 13 bases between. CDR3 in amino acids: CASKVQGRTEAFF. CDR3 DNA sequence: TGTGCCAGCAAAGTACAGGGTCGCACTGAAGCTTTCTTT.

The CDR3 protein is CASSQGTGGVKADTQYF. CDR3 sequence (DNA): TGTGCCAGCAGCCAAGGGACAGGGGGCGTTAAGGCAGATACGCAGTATTTT. The J gene is TRBJ2-3, the V gene TRBV7-8; 12 bases map to TRBD1. Trimming at V came to 5 bases and at J to 4 bases, leaving 10 bases not matched to a gene. The germline V gene encodes CDR1 SGHVS and CDR2 FQNEAQ. CDR3 length equals 17 residues.